The 3 T cell receptor beta chains reported below all come from one sample, sequenced in a study of blood T cell repertoires in COVID-19. Only in-frame clones appear in the TCRdb table, and some are missing; sequencing was by immunoSEQ multiplex PCR. The profile shows approximately 37,000 clones, 88% of them singletons. Sequenced: peripheral blood. The source of these receptors is a human donor in a cohort sampled during active COVID-19.

Only a few counts were recorded for this clone. V usage is TRBV7-2 and J usage is TRBJ1-5; D uncertain. The CDR3 extends over 15 amino acids. V gave up 1 base and J gave up 5 bases, with 12 bases separating them. From germline, CDR1 is SGHTA and CDR2 FQGNSA. The chain's CDR3 is CASSLDRVLDQPQHF. In DNA, the CDR3 is TGTGCCAGCAGCTTAGACCGGGTCCTGGATCAGCCCCAGCATTTT. Together with reference TRBV7-2 and TRBJ1-5, the CDR3 gives the full variable domain: GAGVSQSPSNKVTEKGKDVELRCDPISGHTALYWYRQSLGQGLEFLIYFQGNSAPDKSGLPSDRFSAERTGGSVSTLTIQRTQQEDSAVYLCASSLDRVLDQPQHFGDGTRLSIL.

The rearrangement links TRBV19 to TRBJ1-5; D gene ambiguous. Trimming removed 2 bases at V and 4 bases at J, with 18 bases between. Germline V gene data show CDR1 as LNHDA and CDR2 as SQIVND (reference sequence). The CDR3 has 17 residues. For the CDR3, the DNA is TGTGCCAGTAGTATAAGGCAGACCTCACACTATAATCAGCCCCAGCATTTT. Translating it yields CASSIRQTSHYNQPQHF.

The count of this clone is one. J is TRBJ2-6 and V is TRBV30; the match to TRBD2 covers 9 bases. Germline lookup yields CDR1 GTSNPN and CDR2 SVGIG (reference sequence). CDR3 length: 14 amino acids. Germline trimming cut 6 bases from V and 2 bases from J; bases unmatched to any gene: 2. The CDR3 DNA reads as TGTGCCTGCGGACTAGCGCCTGGGGCCAACGTCCTGACTTTC. Amino acids: CACGLAPGANVLTF.